This passage covers 17 T cell receptor beta chains from one sample sequenced in a study of blood T cell repertoires in COVID-19. This table comes from immunoSEQ multiplex PCR, and its TCRdb copy is limited to in-frame clones, with some not included. The sample has about 270,000 clones, 80% to 90% seen once. The material sequenced was peripheral blood. The receptor source for this set is a woman between 70 and 85 years old with acute or convalescent COVID-19.

This clone was seen just once. V and J are TRBV6-5 and TRBJ2-2, with D tentatively TRBD1 (6 bases). The ends were cut back, 6 bases at V and 8 bases at J, with 13 bases in the middle. Germline V gives CDR1 MNHEY, CDR2 SVGAGI. The CDR3 spans 13 residues. The CDR3 nucleotides are TGTGCCAGCAGCCGGACAGATCAAGGGGAGCTGTTTTTT. Its protein is CASSRTDQGELFF.

J is TRBJ1-2 and V is TRBV7-9; D is unresolved. Germline V gene data show CDR1 as SEHNR and CDR2 as FQNEAQ (reference sequence). V was pared by 6 bases and J by 2 bases, with 13 bases between. This CDR3 has 14 residues. CDR3 protein: CASRSTDGNYGYTF. The CDR3 DNA is TGTGCCAGCAGATCTACTGACGGGAACTATGGCTACACCTTC.

This chain links TRBV25-1 with TRBJ2-6, with 7 nucleotides matching TRBD1. Looked up from germline, CDR1 is MGHDK and CDR2 is SYGVNS. The CDR3 length is 18 residues. J gave up 1 base and V 4 bases, and 10 bases lay outside the gene matches. CDR3 sequence: CASSARQGAISGANVLTF. In nucleotides, the CDR3 is TGTGCCAGCAGTGCGCGACAGGGCGCCATATCTGGGGCCAACGTCCTGACTTTC.

The rearrangement uses TRBV7-9 and TRBJ2-1; 8 bases line up with TRBD2. This CDR3 has 14 residues. V shed 8 bases and J 4 bases; nucleotides not matched to a gene: 7. Per germline, CDR1 SEHNR and CDR2 FQNEAQ (reference sequence). The CDR3 loop reads CASAARGGYNEQFF. CDR3 in DNA: TGTGCCAGCGCCGCACGGGGGGGGTACAATGAGCAGTTCTTC.

The rearrangement joins TRBV6-6 to TRBJ1-2, with D possibly TRBD1 on 6 matching bases. V lost 7 bases to trimming and J lost 2 bases, with 11 bases between them. CDR1 is MNHNY, CDR2 SVGAGI, per germline (reference sequence). This CDR3 is 13 amino acids long. The CDR3 protein is CASTLGQNYGYTF. The CDR3 DNA is TGTGCCAGCACCCTAGGACAGAACTATGGCTACACCTTC.

This chain links TRBV29-1 with TRBJ2-1; D is ambiguous. The CDR3 covers 14 residues. Trimming took off 6 bases at V and 5 bases at J, with 17 bases between the two ends. Looked up from germline, CDR1 is SQVTM and CDR2 is ANQGSEA. The CDR3 spells CSVPSPTTHNEQFF. The CDR3 nucleotides read TGCAGCGTCCCGTCCCCCACTACGCACAATGAGCAGTTCTTC.

This sequence joins TRBV25-1 and TRBJ1-2, with TRBD1 matching over 9 bases. CDR1 and CDR2 (germline): MGHDK, SYGVNS. Trimming cost V 1 base and J 2 bases; bases outside gene matches: 2. The CDR3 is made up of 15 amino acids. The CDR3 spells CASSESGTGNYGYTF. The CDR3 DNA sequence: TGTGCCAGCAGTGAATCGGGGACAGGGAACTATGGCTACACCTTC.

This clone was observed a single time. V and J are TRBV19 and TRBJ2-5, with TRBD2 matching over 7 bases. This CDR3 contains 15 residues. With V trimmed by 4 bases and J by 2 bases, 7 bases remained unmatched. CDR1 and CDR2 from the germline V gene are LNHDA and SQIVND (reference sequence). The CDR3 loop is CASSRGGDPQETQYF. Written as DNA, the CDR3 is TGTGCCAGTAGTAGGGGGGGGGACCCTCAAGAGACCCAGTACTTC.

The chain uses TRBV7-9 and TRBJ2-7; 8 bases agree with TRBD1. The J segment lost 6 bases and the V segment lost 2 bases, leaving 9 bases of the junction unmatched. The CDR3 length is 15 residues. The germline V gene has CDR1 SEHNR and CDR2 FQNEAQ (reference sequence). For the CDR3, the DNA is TGTGCCAGCAGCTTACTCACACAGGGGGTAGGCGAGCAGTACTTC. The encoded protein is CASSLLTQGVGEQYF.

V usage is TRBV5-6 and J usage is TRBJ1-2; 7 bases map to TRBD1. The V gene end was trimmed by 4 bases and the J gene end by 4 bases; junction bases not matched to a gene: 10. The CDR3 sequence is 15 residues long. The germline V gene has CDR1 SGHDT and CDR2 YYEEEE. The CDR3 reads CASSLRTGGFYGYTF. The CDR3 nucleotides read TGTGCCAGCAGCCTGAGGACAGGAGGATTCTATGGCTACACCTTC.

V gene TRBV7-9 combines with J gene TRBJ1-3, with a possible D match to TRBD1 (5 bases). Germline V gene lookup returns CDR1 SEHNR and CDR2 FQNEAQ (reference sequence). The CDR3 sequence is 16 residues long. Between the trimmed V and J ends, which lost 2 bases and 0 bases, there was a span of 11 bases. CDR3 sequence reads: CASSLRGADSGNTIYF. The CDR3 DNA reads TGTGCCAGCAGCTTAAGGGGTGCTGACTCTGGAAACACCATATATTTT.

This clone was observed a few times. The chain combines TRBV7-9 with TRBJ2-1; tentatively, D is TRBD2 (7 bases). Germline CDR1 reads SEHNR; CDR2 reads FQNEAQ (reference sequence). This CDR3 has 14 residues. The V and J ends lost 5 bases and 10 bases respectively, with 18 bases between them. CDR3 in DNA: TGTGCCAGCAGCCCCCCGGGGGGCTGGTGGGAGCAGTTCTTC. Translating gives CASSPPGGWWEQFF.

The rearrangement links TRBV6-5 to TRBJ1-2, with no clear D. V was cut by 6 bases and J by 2 bases, with 7 bases left in between. Germline CDR1 MNHEY, CDR2 SVGAGI. The CDR3 has 12 residues. CDR3 sequence: CASRRQNYGYTF. DNA of the CDR3: TGTGCCAGCAGGCGGCAGAACTATGGCTACACCTTC.

The chain has TRBV6-1 and TRBJ1-2; no clear D. V lost 2 bases, J lost 10 bases, and 5 bases lay in between. Germline V gene lookup returns CDR1 MNHNS and CDR2 SASEGT. The CDR3 extends over 10 amino acids. DNA of the CDR3: TGTGCCAGCAGTGAACCCTTCTACACCTTC. As protein: CASSEPFYTF.

This clone turned up a few times. V and J are TRBV2 and TRBJ1-2; D unclear. The ends were cut back, 5 bases at V and 1 base at J, with 8 bases in the middle. This CDR3 contains 13 residues. Germline-derived CDR1 and CDR2 are SNHLY and FYNNEI. CDR3 region: CASSTGDNYGYTF. CDR3 nucleotide sequence: TGTGCCAGCAGTACGGGAGATAACTATGGCTACACCTTC. Full variable domain (rest looked up from reference TRBV2 and TRBJ1-2): EPEVTQTPSHQVTQMGQEVILRCVPISNHLYFYWYRQILGQKVEFLVSFYNNEISEKSEIFDDQFSVERPDGSNFTLKIRSTKLEDSAMYFCASSTGDNYGYTFGSGTRLTVV.

The chain uses TRBV6-1 and TRBJ1-2, with D uncertain. V lost 1 base, J lost 4 bases, and 7 bases lay in between. CDR1 is MNHNS, CDR2 SASEGT, per germline. The CDR3 loop spans 13 amino acids. The CDR3: CASSEGLSYGYTF. The CDR3 region has the DNA TGTGCCAGCAGTGAAGGACTTTCCTATGGCTACACCTTC.

This clone was seen once. Here the CDR3 reads CASSPTRGTQYF. The CDR3 DNA reads as TGTGCCAGCAGCCCTACCCGGGGGACCCAGTACTTC. The chain recombines TRBV7-2 with TRBJ2-5, with D possibly TRBD2 on 5 matching bases. V gave up 5 bases and J gave up 7 bases, with 11 bases separating them. This CDR3 comprises 12 residues. Germline-derived CDR1 and CDR2 are SGHTA and FQGNSA.